This entry describes one T cell receptor (beta chain). Its antigen is unidentified. These data originate in a study of graft-versus-host responses after intestinal transplantation. Study overall: Grafts were multivisceral, liver-intestinal, or isolated intestinal. Study-wide results and limits: GvH clones surfaced in recipient marrow, some emerging earlier in ileum or blood. Graft-versus-host to host-versus-graft clonal ratios in allografts were high in patients with graft-donor T cell macrochimerism.

This CDR3 has 17 amino acids. Trimming cost V 6 bases and J 4 bases; bases outside gene matches: 11. Germline V lookup: CDR1 SGHRS, CDR2 YFSETQ. The table came from immunoSEQ multiplex PCR; TCRdb's copy has only in-frame clones and leaves some out. This table holds some 95,000 clones, about 91% found once. This TCR came from a human donor who received an intestinal transplant. The genes are TRBV5-1 and TRBJ2-1, with 12 bases lining up with TRBD2. The source material was unstimulated CD8+ T cells sorted from spleen or lymph node cells, sampled before intestinal transplant. The CDR3 here is CASKGLAGGRTYNEQFF. DNA for the CDR3: TGCGCCAGCAAGGGTCTAGCGGGAGGGCGGACTTACAATGAGCAGTTCTTC.